One sample yielded the 16 T cell receptor beta chains listed below, sequenced in a study of T cell responses to AZD1222 COVID-19 vaccine. Generated by immunoSEQ multiplex PCR, the TCRdb table keeps only in-frame clones and is missing some. The repertoire holds 150,000 to 200,000 clones, with more than 80% as singletons. Sequenced here: peripheral blood, sampled on day 0 of AZD1222 vaccination. The receptors here all came from an adult in good health.

V usage is TRBV6-5 and J usage is TRBJ1-2; no firm D call. CDR1 MNHEY and CDR2 SVGAGI come from the germline V gene. The CDR3 has 11 residues. Deletions cut 6 bases from V and 4 bases from J, with 6 bases between. CDR3 DNA sequence: TGTGCCAGCAGCCAGTCCTATGGCTACACCTTC. This translates into CASSQSYGYTF.

The chain combines TRBV3-1 (or the pseudogene TRBV3-2) with TRBJ1-3, with D unresolved. Trimming removed 4 bases from V and 4 bases from J, with 17 bases in between. The CDR3 is made up of 16 amino acids. Germline CDR1 reads LGHDT; CDR2 reads YNNKEL (reference sequence). The CDR3 region has the DNA TGTGCCAGCAGCCCTACGCCCCGCGTGGGGGGAAACACCATATATTTT. Protein sequence: CASSPTPRVGGNTIYF.

The chain employs TRBV5-4 and TRBJ2-3; D perhaps matches TRBD2 (6 bases). With 5 bases removed from V and 0 bases from J, the gap between germline ends came to 19 bases. This CDR3 spans 17 amino acids. Germline CDR1 is SGHNT and CDR2 is YYREEE (reference sequence). CDR3 DNA: TGTGCCAGCAGAGCCGGGGGACCGGGCTCTAGCACAGATACGCAGTATTTT. Translation gives CASRAGGPGSSTDTQYF.

The chain is built from TRBV29-1 and TRBJ1-1, with D uncertain. Germline V gives CDR1 SQVTM, CDR2 ANQGSEA. V was trimmed by 6 bases and J by 0 bases, leaving 5 bases between them. The CDR3 covers 11 residues. The chain's CDR3 is CSVEMNTEAFF. CDR3 coding DNA: TGCAGCGTGGAAATGAACACTGAAGCTTTCTTT.

This chain uses TRBV5-1 with TRBJ1-1, with 7 positions matching TRBD1. The germline gives CDR1 SGHRS, CDR2 YFSETQ. The CDR3 has 14 residues. Trimming at V came to 4 bases and at J to 12 bases, leaving 15 bases not matched to a gene. The CDR3 DNA is TGCGCCAGCAGCGAAACCGGGACAGACCTTCGGCCTTTCTTT. It yields the protein CASSETGTDLRPFF.

The chain couples TRBV19 to TRBJ2-1; TRBD2 aligns across 9 bases. Germline V CDR1 and CDR2: LNHDA, SQIVND (reference sequence). Trimming cost V 7 bases and J 0 bases; bases outside gene matches: 10. The CDR3 has 17 amino acids. CDR3 sequence (DNA): TGTGCCAGTAAACGTGGGCGGGAGGGCAACTCCTACAATGAGCAGTTCTTC. This encodes CASKRGREGNSYNEQFF.

This rearrangement joins TRBV5-4 to TRBJ2-5; no definite D call. This CDR3 comprises 13 residues. The V end was cut by 1 base, the J end by 5 bases, with 9 bases between. Germline V gene lookup returns CDR1 SGHNT and CDR2 YYREEE (reference sequence). The DNA of the CDR3 is TGTGCCAGCAGCTTGCTCGGTGGGGAGACCCAGTACTTC. Protein sequence: CASSLLGGETQYF.

This rearrangement joins TRBV6-1 to TRBJ2-3; 9 positions match TRBD2. The CDR3 totals 16 residues. Per germline, CDR1 MNHNS and CDR2 SASEGT. The ends lost 3 bases at V and 1 base at J; junction bases unmatched: 5. The CDR3 spells CASSESSGIGTDTQYF. CDR3 DNA sequence: TGTGCCAGCAGTGAGTCTAGCGGGATAGGCACAGATACGCAGTATTTT.

The V call is TRBV15, the J call TRBJ1-1; the D is unclear. Trimming cost V 0 bases and J 5 bases, with 7 bases left between them. The CDR3 extends over 13 amino acids. The germline V gene encodes CDR1 LNHNV and CDR2 YYDKDF (reference sequence). Here the CDR3 reads CATSRDSGTEAFF. Written as DNA, the CDR3 is TGTGCCACCAGCAGAGATAGCGGGACTGAAGCTTTCTTT.

The rearrangement links TRBV11-3 to TRBJ1-3; weak D call: TRBD1 (5 bases). This CDR3 region has 14 residues. Germline CDR1 SGHNT, CDR2 YENEEA. The V and J ends lost 5 bases and 2 bases respectively, with 10 bases between them. The CDR3 spells CASSLGGTGNTIYF. CDR3 nucleotide sequence: TGTGCCAGCAGCCTCGGGGGGACTGGAAACACCATATATTTT.

The rearrangement uses TRBV11-2 and TRBJ2-1; 7 positions match TRBD2. Germline trimming cut 1 base from V and 9 bases from J; bases unmatched to any gene: 3. The CDR3 length is 13 residues. Germline loops: CDR1 SGHAT, CDR2 FQNNGV. The CDR3 is CASSLGGGIEQFF. The CDR3 coding sequence is TGTGCCAGCAGCTTAGGGGGGGGGATTGAGCAGTTCTTC.

This clone was detected only once. This chain uses TRBV2 with TRBJ2-7; no definite D call. The germline V gene has CDR1 SNHLY and CDR2 FYNNEI. This CDR3 is 14 amino acids long. Trimming cost V 1 base and J 4 bases, with 11 bases left between them. CDR3 sequence reads: CASSEGTVIYEQYF. CDR3 DNA sequence: TGTGCCAGCAGTGAAGGGACGGTGATTTACGAGCAGTACTTC.

The chain combines TRBV10-2 with TRBJ2-2; D not certain. Trimming shortened V by 10 bases and J by 0 bases, and 9 bases separated the two germline ends. The CDR3 spans 13 residues. Per the germline V gene, CDR1 is WSHSY and CDR2 is SAAADI. The CDR3 is CATLTPNTGELFF. The CDR3 nucleotides read TGCGCCACCTTGACTCCGAACACCGGGGAGCTGTTTTTT.

J is TRBJ2-1 and V is TRBV19; D perhaps matches TRBD1 (5 bases). The CDR3 consists of 14 residues. Per the germline V gene, CDR1 is LNHDA and CDR2 is SQIVND (reference sequence). Between the trimmed V and J ends, which lost 5 bases and 9 bases, there was a span of 17 bases. CDR3 DNA sequence: TGTGCCAGTAGTTTACAGGTTAATAGAGGTGAGCAGTTCTTC. Amino acids: CASSLQVNRGEQFF.

The rearrangement joins TRBV15 to TRBJ1-1; TRBD1 is a possible D gene (5 bases). V lost 4 bases and J lost 7, with 10 bases in between. There are 12 residues in the CDR3. Germline lookup yields CDR1 LNHNV and CDR2 YYDKDF (reference sequence). In DNA form, the CDR3 reads TGTGCCACCAGCACCCCCGGGGGTGAAGCTTTCTTT. Translating gives CATSTPGGEAFF.

The rearrangement links TRBV19 to TRBJ1-1, with 7 bases lining up with TRBD1. The junction had 4 bases not matched to a gene; V was cut back by 5 bases and J by 4 bases. CDR3 length: 13 amino acids. Germline CDR1 LNHDA, CDR2 SQIVND (reference sequence). CDR3 protein: CASSLQGSTEAFF. CDR3 bases: TGTGCCAGTAGTCTACAGGGGAGCACTGAAGCTTTCTTT. Full variable domain (remainder filled in from reference TRBV19 and TRBJ1-1): DGGITQSPKYLFRKEGQNVTLSCEQNLNHDAMYWYRQDPGQGLRLIYYSQIVNDFQKGDIAEGYSVSREKKESFPLTVTSAQKNPTAFYLCASSLQGSTEAFFGQGTRLTVV.